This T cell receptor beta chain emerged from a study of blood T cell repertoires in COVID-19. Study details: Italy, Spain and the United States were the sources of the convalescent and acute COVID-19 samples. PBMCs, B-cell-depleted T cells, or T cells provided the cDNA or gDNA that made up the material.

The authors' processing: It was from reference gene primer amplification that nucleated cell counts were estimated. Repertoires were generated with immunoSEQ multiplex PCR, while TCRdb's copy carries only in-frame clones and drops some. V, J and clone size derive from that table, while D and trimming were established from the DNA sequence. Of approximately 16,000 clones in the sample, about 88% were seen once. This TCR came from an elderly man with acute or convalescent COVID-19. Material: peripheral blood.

Written as DNA, the CDR3 is TGTGCCAGCAGCTACCGGGACACTGAAGCTTTCTTT. Encoded protein: CASSYRDTEAFF. V and J are TRBV3-1 (or the pseudogene TRBV3-2) and TRBJ1-1; D uncertain. V dropped 5 bases and J dropped 3 bases, with 7 bases sitting between them. Per the germline V gene, CDR1 is LGHDT and CDR2 is YNNKEL (reference sequence). This CDR3 comprises 12 residues.